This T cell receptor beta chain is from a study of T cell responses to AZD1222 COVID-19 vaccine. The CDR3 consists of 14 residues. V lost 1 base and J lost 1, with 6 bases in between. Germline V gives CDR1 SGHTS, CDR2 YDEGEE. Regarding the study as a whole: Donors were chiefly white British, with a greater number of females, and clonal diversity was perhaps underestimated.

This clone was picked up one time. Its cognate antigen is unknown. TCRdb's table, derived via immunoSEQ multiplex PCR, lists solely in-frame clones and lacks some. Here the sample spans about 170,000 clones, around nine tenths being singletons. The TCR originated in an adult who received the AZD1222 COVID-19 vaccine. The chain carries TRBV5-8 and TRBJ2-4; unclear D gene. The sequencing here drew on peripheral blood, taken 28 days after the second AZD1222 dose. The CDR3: CASSLPVAKNIQYF. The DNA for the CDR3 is TGTGCCAGCAGCTTGCCGGTGGCCAAAAACATTCAGTACTTC.